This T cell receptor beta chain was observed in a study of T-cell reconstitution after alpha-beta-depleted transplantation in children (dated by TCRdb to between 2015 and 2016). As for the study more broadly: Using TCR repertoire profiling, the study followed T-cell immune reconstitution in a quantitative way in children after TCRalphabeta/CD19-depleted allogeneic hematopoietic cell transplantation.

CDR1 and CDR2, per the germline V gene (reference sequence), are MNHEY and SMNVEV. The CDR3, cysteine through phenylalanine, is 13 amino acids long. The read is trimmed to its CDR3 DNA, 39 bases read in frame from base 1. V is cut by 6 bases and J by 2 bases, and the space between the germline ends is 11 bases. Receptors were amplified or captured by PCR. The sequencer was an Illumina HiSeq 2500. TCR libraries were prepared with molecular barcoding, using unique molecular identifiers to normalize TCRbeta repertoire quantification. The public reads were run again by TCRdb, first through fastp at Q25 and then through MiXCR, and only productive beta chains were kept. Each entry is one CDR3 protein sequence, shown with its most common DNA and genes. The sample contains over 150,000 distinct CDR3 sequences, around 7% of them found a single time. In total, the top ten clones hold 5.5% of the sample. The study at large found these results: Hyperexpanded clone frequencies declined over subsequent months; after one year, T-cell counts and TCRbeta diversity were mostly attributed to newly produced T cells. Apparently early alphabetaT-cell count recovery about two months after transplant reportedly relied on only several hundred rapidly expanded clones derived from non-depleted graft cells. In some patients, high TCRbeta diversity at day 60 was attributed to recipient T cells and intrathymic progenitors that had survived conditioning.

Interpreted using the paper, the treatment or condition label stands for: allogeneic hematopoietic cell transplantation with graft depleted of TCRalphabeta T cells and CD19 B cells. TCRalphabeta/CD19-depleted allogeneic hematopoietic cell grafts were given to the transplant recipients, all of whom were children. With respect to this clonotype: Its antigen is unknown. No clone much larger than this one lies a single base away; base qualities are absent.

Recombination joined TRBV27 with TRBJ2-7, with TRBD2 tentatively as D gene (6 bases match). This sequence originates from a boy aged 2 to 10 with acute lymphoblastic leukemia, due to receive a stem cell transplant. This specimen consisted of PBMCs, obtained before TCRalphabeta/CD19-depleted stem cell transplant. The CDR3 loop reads CASRRDLTYEQYF. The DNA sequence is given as TGTGCCAGCAGGCGGGACCTGACCTACGAGCAGTACTTC.